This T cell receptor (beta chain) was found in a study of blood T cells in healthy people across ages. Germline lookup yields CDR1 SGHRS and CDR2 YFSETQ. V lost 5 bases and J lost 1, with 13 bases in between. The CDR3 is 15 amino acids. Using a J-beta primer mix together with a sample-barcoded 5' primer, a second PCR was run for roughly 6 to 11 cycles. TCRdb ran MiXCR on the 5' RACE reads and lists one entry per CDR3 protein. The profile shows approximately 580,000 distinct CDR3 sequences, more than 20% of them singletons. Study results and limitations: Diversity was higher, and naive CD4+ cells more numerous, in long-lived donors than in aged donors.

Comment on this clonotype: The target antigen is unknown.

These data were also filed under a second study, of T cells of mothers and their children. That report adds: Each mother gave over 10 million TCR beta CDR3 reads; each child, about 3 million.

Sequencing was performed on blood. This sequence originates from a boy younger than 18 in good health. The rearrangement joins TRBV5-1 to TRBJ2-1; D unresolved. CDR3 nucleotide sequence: TGCGCCAGCAGGATCTTAGATGGGTCCTACAATGAGCAGTTCTTC. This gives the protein CASRILDGSYNEQFF.